Each of the 4 T cell receptor beta chains below was sequenced from the same sample in a study of beta chain features in type 1 diabetes. The sequenced template was cDNA made from the entire isolated RNA. Produced via immunoSEQ multiplex PCR; TCRdb's table is partial and in-frame only. The sample has roughly 400,000 clones, over 13% seen once; the top ten hold approximately 0.019%. The source material was naive CD4+ T cells from blood. The receptors derive from a woman younger than 35 in good health.

The chain uses TRBV4-1 and TRBJ2-1, with 10 bases that match TRBD1. After removal of 0 bases from V and 8 bases from J, the junction contained 7 bases not matched to a gene. CDR3 size: 16 residues. Looked up from germline, CDR1 is MGHRA and CDR2 is YSYEKL. The CDR3 bases are TGCGCCAGCAGCCAAGATATGCGGACAGGGGGATATGAGCAGTTCTTC. Protein: CASSQDMRTGGYEQFF.

This clone showed up just a few times. The genes are TRBV5-6 and TRBJ2-7; D is possibly TRBD1 (5 bases). CDR1 and CDR2 from the germline V gene are SGHDT and YYEEEE. V was cut by 4 bases and J by 6 bases, with 17 bases left in between. The length of the CDR3 is 14 residues. The CDR3 protein is CASSRIGPQGEQYF. CDR3 nucleotides: TGTGCCAGCAGCCGCATTGGACCCCAGGGCGAGCAGTACTTC.

This clone was detected only a few times. The gene calls are TRBV6-1 and TRBJ1-2; TRBD1 might be the D (5 bases). Germline values: CDR1 MNHNS, CDR2 SASEGT. This CDR3 is built from 12 residues. V dropped 6 bases and J dropped 3 bases, with 8 bases sitting between them. The CDR3 spells CASRLTDYGYTF. The CDR3 bases are TGTGCCAGCAGGTTGACAGACTATGGCTACACCTTC.

This clone showed up just a few times. The chain uses TRBV4-2 and TRBJ2-5, with TRBD2 identical over 8 bases. Germline CDR1 is LGHNA and CDR2 is YNFKEQ. The CDR3 totals 14 residues. The junction had 8 bases not matched to a gene; V was cut back by 2 bases and J by 9 bases. The CDR3 DNA is TGTGCCAGCAGCCAACGGCTAGCGGGTGGGGCCCAGTACTTC. As protein: CASSQRLAGGAQYF.